This TCR beta chain is from a study of T cells after yellow fever vaccination. Study summary: Fractions low in cell number were prepared with SMART-Seq v4 Ultra Low Input.

Universal primer sites and UMIs were introduced during 5'RACE template-switching synthesis of TCR cDNA. TCRdb redid the calling of the 5' RACE reads with MiXCR, one entry per CDR3 protein. Among some 600,000 distinct CDR3 sequences listed, about a sixth were seen once. This clonotype was recorded a few times. Its antigen is undetermined. Study-wide results and caveats: The booster response re-showed most primary clones: 96% CD4, 88% CD8.

CDR1 is MNHNY and CDR2 is SVGAGI in the germline V gene (reference sequence). The CDR3 sequence is 11 residues long. Trimming took 5 bases from V and 5 from J, leaving 7 bases between them. The sequencing here drew on PBMCs, taken more than 4 days after the first yellow fever vaccination. The chain couples TRBV6-6 to TRBJ2-7; D unclear. This TCR derives from a young man who received the YFV17D yellow fever vaccine. The CDR3 protein is CASSHLNEQYF. CDR3 sequence (DNA): TGTGCCAGCAGTCACCTGAACGAGCAGTACTTC.